At least ten counts were recorded for the clone carrying this T cell receptor beta chain. The sample originates from a study of human T cells and chemical hapten exposure. This sample's time point: pre-sensitization, week 0. Indicated treatment: therapeutic diphenylcyclopropenone sensitization with weekly scalp DPC. Trimming left V 2 bases short and J 5 bases short, with 17 bases between. CDR1 SGHTA and CDR2 FQGNSA come from the germline V gene. This CDR3 is built from 16 residues. TCRdb reanalysed the RACE reads using MiXCR and keeps one entry per CDR3 protein. This table has over 300,000 distinct CDR3 sequences, roughly 4.6% appearing once.

The source was whole blood, collected in connection with sensitization to the hapten diphenylcyclopropenone (DPC). This receptor was identified in a woman aged 50 to 60 with alopecia areata. Some clones in this sample may be carry-over from other donors' samples. This chain joins TRBV7-2 and TRBJ2-3; the D gene is possibly TRBD2 (6 bases). In DNA form, the CDR3 reads TGTGCCAGCAGCTTAAGGGGAGGCCGCTTGTTAGATACGCAGTATTTT. It encodes CASSLRGGRLLDTQYF.